Sequencing of this T cell receptor (beta chain) was carried out in a study of blood T cells in healthy people across ages. A second PCR, run for roughly 7 to 11 cycles, used a sample-barcoded 5' primer plus a J-beta primer mix. TCRdb recomputed calls from the 5' RACE reads with MiXCR, one row per CDR3 protein. The profile shows approximately 2,000,000 distinct CDR3 sequences, 30% to 40% of them singletons. The length of the CDR3 is 13 residues. CDR1 is DFQATT, CDR2 SNEGSKA, per germline (reference sequence). V lost 2 bases and J lost 4, with 9 bases in between. The sequenced material came from blood. This receptor was identified in a human donor in good health. The chain combines TRBV20-1 with TRBJ1-5; D unresolved. The CDR3 DNA reads TGCAGTGCTAGAAGTGACCAAAATCAGCCCCAGCATTTT. Its protein is CSARSDQNQPQHF.